What follows describes a single T cell receptor (beta chain). In the study's own analysis: It was from reference gene primer amplification that nucleated cell counts were estimated. Libraries were prepared by immunoSEQ multiplex PCR; TCRdb keeps only in-frame clonotypes and omits some of them. V, J and clone size reflect that table, while D and trimming were determined from the DNA. The profile shows around 96,000 clones, about 95% of them singletons. Germline V gene sequence: CDR1 MDHEN, CDR2 SYDVKM. V was shortened by 3 bases and J by 3 bases, with 15 bases between the two germline ends. This CDR3 has 16 amino acids. The data originate from a study of blood T cell repertoires in COVID-19. Overall study: Samples representing acute and convalescent COVID-19 were sourced from the United States, Italy and Spain. T cells, B-cell-depleted T cells, or PBMCs provided the cDNA or gDNA that served as material.

This rearrangement joins TRBV28 to TRBJ1-5; D not resolved. Source material: peripheral blood. The receptor was derived from a human donor with active COVID-19. The donor label of this sample is uncertain. DNA for the CDR3: TGTGCCAGCAGTTTCCTAACGCAGGCCAACAATCAGCCCCAGCATTTT. Encoded protein: CASSFLTQANNQPQHF.